These 18 T cell receptor beta chains share one sample of origin, sequenced in a study of graft-versus-host responses after intestinal transplantation. Generated by immunoSEQ multiplex PCR, the TCRdb table keeps only in-frame clones and is missing some. The sample consists of more than 95,000 clones, about 90% of them appearing once. These receptors' targets are unknown. Sequencing was performed on unstimulated CD4+ T cells sorted from spleen or lymph node cells, taken before intestinal transplant. Receptors were obtained from a human donor who received an intestinal transplant.

The rearrangement uses TRBV19 and TRBJ1-2; 8 positions match TRBD1. Looked up from germline, CDR1 is LNHDA and CDR2 is SQIVND (reference sequence). CDR3 size: 15 residues. V lost 4 bases and J lost 3; bases outside the gene matches: 7. The CDR3 loop is CASSKRGQADYGYTF. The DNA for the CDR3 is TGTGCCAGTAGTAAAAGGGGACAGGCGGACTATGGCTACACCTTC.

The V gene is TRBV19, the J gene TRBJ1-4, with 7 bases lining up with TRBD1. Germline CDR1 and CDR2: LNHDA and SQIVND (reference sequence). This CDR3 has 17 amino acids. V shed 6 bases and J 6 bases; nucleotides not matched to a gene: 16. In DNA form, the CDR3 reads TGTGCCAGTAGCCACCAGGTCGGCACAGGGGAAGATGAAAAACTGTTTTTT. Translating it yields CASSHQVGTGEDEKLFF.

The chain joins TRBV4-1 to TRBJ2-7, with 8 bases that match TRBD2. Germline V CDR1 and CDR2: MGHRA, YSYEKL. The V and J ends lost 0 bases and 4 bases, in that order; junction bases with no gene match: 5. The CDR3 has 15 amino acids. The CDR3 nucleotides are TGCGCCAGCAGCCAAGACGGGACTAGGGGTTACGAGCAGTACTTC. It yields the protein CASSQDGTRGYEQYF.

This clone was seen only once. J is TRBJ2-1 and V is TRBV28; 9 nucleotides agree with TRBD1. The V gene end was trimmed by 5 bases and the J gene end by 5 bases; junction bases not matched to a gene: 4. The CDR3 consists of 14 residues. Germline CDR1 reads MDHEN; CDR2 reads SYDVKM. The CDR3 region has the DNA TGTGCCAGCAGTAAGGACAGGGGACACAATGAGCAGTTCTTC. Translating it yields CASSKDRGHNEQFF.

This clone was counted between two and nine times. CDR3 nucleotides: TGTGCCAGCAGCCCTAACCGGGACAGGACCTACGAGCAGTACTTC. The encoded protein is CASSPNRDRTYEQYF. This sequence joins TRBV6-6 and TRBJ2-7, with 8 nucleotides matching TRBD1. Germline V gene sequence: CDR1 MNHNY, CDR2 SVGAGI (reference sequence). After removal of 6 bases from V and 2 bases from J, the junction contained 9 bases not matched to a gene. The CDR3 is 15 residues long.

This clone appeared a few times. The chain couples TRBV4-1 to TRBJ1-4; 10 bases are shared with TRBD1. The junction had 12 bases not matched to a gene; V was cut back by 5 bases and J by 6 bases. The CDR3 spans 17 residues. Germline lookup yields CDR1 MGHRA and CDR2 YSYEKL. CDR3 DNA: TGCGCCAGCAGCAACCCCGGGACAGGGGTTCGGGATGAAAAACTGTTTTTT. It encodes CASSNPGTGVRDEKLFF.

The J gene is TRBJ1-6, the V gene TRBV14, with D possibly TRBD1 on 5 matching bases. Trimming stripped 2 bases from V and 8 bases from J, with 13 bases between. The CDR3 is 15 residues long. Germline V CDR1 and CDR2: SGHDN, FVKESK. CDR3 sequence: CASSQLGGDHSPLHF. The CDR3 DNA follows: TGTGCCAGCAGCCAACTCGGGGGGGACCATTCACCCCTCCACTTT. The whole variable domain, remainder taken from reference TRBV14 and TRBJ1-6, is EAGVTQFPSHSVIEKGQTVTLRCDPISGHDNLYWYRRVMGKEIKFLLHFVKESKQDESGMPNNRFLAERTGGTYSTLKVQPAELEDSGVYFCASSQLGGDHSPLHFGNGTRLTVT.

CDR3 in amino acids: CATSRPNYEQYF. The DNA of the CDR3 is TGTGCCACCAGCAGACCAAACTACGAGCAGTACTTC. The J gene is TRBJ2-7, the V gene TRBV15; no reliable D call. Germline CDR1 is LNHNV and CDR2 is YYDKDF (reference sequence). CDR3 length equals 12 residues. The germline V and J ends were trimmed by 2 bases and 3 bases, with 5 bases remaining between them.

This chain connects TRBV6-1 to TRBJ1-1, with 7 bases identical to TRBD1. V lost 0 bases and J lost 11; bases outside the gene matches: 6. CDR1 and CDR2 (germline): MNHNS, SASEGT. The CDR3 extends over 13 amino acids. DNA for the CDR3: TGTGCCAGCAGTGAAGCGGGACAGACGGGTGCTTTCTTT. This gives the protein CASSEAGQTGAFF.

The rearrangement uses TRBV6-1 and TRBJ1-5; 7 bases map to TRBD1. The V and J ends lost 6 bases and 5 bases, in that order; junction bases with no gene match: 7. CDR3 size: 14 residues. CDR1 is MNHNS and CDR2 is SASEGT in the germline V gene. The chain's CDR3 is CASSFPGGDQPQHF. The CDR3 DNA follows: TGTGCCAGCAGCTTCCCAGGGGGGGATCAGCCCCAGCATTTT.

In its sample, this clone was seen once. The V gene is TRBV6-4, the J gene TRBJ2-3, with no clear D. CDR3 size: 13 residues. Germline values: CDR1 MRHNA, CDR2 SNTAGT. Between the trimmed V and J ends, which lost 3 bases and 0 bases, there was a span of 4 bases. CDR3 nucleotide sequence: TGTGCCAGCAGTGAAGGTAGCACAGATACGCAGTATTTT. It encodes CASSEGSTDTQYF.

This chain connects TRBV6-6 to TRBJ2-7; 7 bases map to TRBD2. The CDR3 is made up of 14 amino acids. Unmatched junction bases numbered 10, after V lost 7 bases and J lost 4 bases. CDR1 is MNHNY and CDR2 is SVGAGI in the germline V gene (reference sequence). The DNA of the CDR3 is TGTGCCAGCAAACACCGGGACTATGGGTACGAGCAGTACTTC. It encodes CASKHRDYGYEQYF.

The chain uses TRBV7-9 and TRBJ2-3, with a possible D match to TRBD2 (5 bases). Between the trimmed V and J ends, which lost 4 bases and 5 bases, there was a span of 19 bases. Germline CDR1 and CDR2: SEHNR and FQNEAQ (reference sequence). CDR3 length: 16 residues. The CDR3 loop reads CASSSVRLAPEDTQYF. As DNA, the CDR3 is TGTGCCAGCAGCTCCGTAAGGCTAGCCCCTGAAGATACGCAGTATTTT. Complete variable domain (other parts from reference TRBV7-9 and TRBJ2-3): DTGVSQNPRHKITKRGQNVTFRCDPISEHNRLYWYRQTLGQGPEFLTYFQNEAQLEKSRLLSDRFSAERPKGSFSTLEIQRTEQGDSAMYLCASSSVRLAPEDTQYFGPGTRLTVL.

The chain joins TRBV28 to TRBJ1-1; D ambiguous. This CDR3 contains 13 residues. V lost 7 bases, J lost 2 bases, and 11 bases lay in between. In germline, CDR1 is MDHEN, CDR2 SYDVKM. CDR3 DNA: TGTGCCAGCACTCCTTCCGGTAACACTGAAGCTTTCTTT. Amino acids: CASTPSGNTEAFF.

The chain has TRBV10-3 and TRBJ1-5; no definite D call. V was cut by 4 bases and J by 4 bases, with 17 bases left in between. Germline lookup yields CDR1 ENHRY and CDR2 SYGVKD. CDR3 length: 16 residues. The CDR3 bases are TGTGCCATCAGTGGAGACGAATCAGTCCCTAATCAGCCCCAGCATTTT. The encoded protein is CAISGDESVPNQPQHF.

This chain joins TRBV28 and TRBJ2-7; a possible D gene is TRBD1 (6 bases). V was shortened by 6 bases and J by 5 bases, with 14 bases between the two germline ends. CDR1 and CDR2 (germline): MDHEN, SYDVKM. The CDR3 loop spans 13 amino acids. The CDR3 loop reads CASRLTGNDEQYF. CDR3 coding DNA: TGTGCCAGCAGGCTAACAGGGAACGACGAGCAGTACTTC.

This chain links TRBV9 with TRBJ2-2, with D perhaps TRBD2 (6 bases). The germline V gene encodes CDR1 SGDLS and CDR2 YYNGEE. The CDR3 totals 16 residues. The V end was cut by 4 bases, the J end by 7 bases, with 20 bases between. The CDR3, as DNA: TGTGCCAGCAGCCCCCACGTGGAGGGTCTGAGCGGGGAGCTGTTTTTT. As protein: CASSPHVEGLSGELFF.

V gene TRBV7-3 combines with J gene TRBJ2-3; 8 bases match TRBD2. V was pared by 5 bases and J by 4 bases, with 5 bases of the junction left unmatched. Germline CDR1 and CDR2: SGHTA and FQGTGA. The length of the CDR3 is 14 residues. CDR3 nucleotides: TGTGCCAGCAGCGCAAGGACTAGCTCAGATACGCAGTATTTT. Translating it yields CASSARTSSDTQYF.